This T cell receptor beta chain comes out of a study of T cells after yellow fever vaccination. 5'RACE template switching added a universal primer site and UMIs to TCR cDNA. Each CDR3 protein is one row after TCRdb ran MiXCR on the 5' RACE reads. The table has about 170,000 distinct CDR3 sequences, roughly 9.6% seen once; the top ten hold 36%. CDR3 length: 17 amino acids. Trimming removed 2 bases from V and 12 bases from J; junction bases left unmatched: 19. CDR1 is DFQATT, CDR2 SNEGSKA, per germline (reference sequence). This clonotype was detected only a few times. The rearrangement links TRBV20-1 to TRBJ2-1; 10 bases fit TRBD2. The clonotype comes from a man younger than 30 who received the YFV17D yellow fever vaccine. This specimen consisted of CD8+ T cells sorted from PBMCs, obtained 15 days after the yellow fever booster vaccination. The CDR3 reads CSARPQKRGGRGGVQFF. In nucleotides, the CDR3 is TGCAGTGCTAGACCTCAGAAGCGGGGGGGCCGAGGAGGAGTGCAGTTCTTC.